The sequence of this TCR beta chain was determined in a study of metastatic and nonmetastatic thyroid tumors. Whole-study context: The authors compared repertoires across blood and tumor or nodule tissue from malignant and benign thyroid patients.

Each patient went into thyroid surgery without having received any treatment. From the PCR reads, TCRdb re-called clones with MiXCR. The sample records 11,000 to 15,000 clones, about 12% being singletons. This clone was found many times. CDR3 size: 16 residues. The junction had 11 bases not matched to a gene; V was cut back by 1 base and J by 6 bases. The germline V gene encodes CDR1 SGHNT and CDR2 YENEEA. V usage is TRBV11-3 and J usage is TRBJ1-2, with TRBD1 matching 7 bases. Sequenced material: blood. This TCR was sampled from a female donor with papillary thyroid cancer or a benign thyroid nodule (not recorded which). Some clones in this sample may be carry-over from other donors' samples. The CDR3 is CASSLVLHKGAHGYTF. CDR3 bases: TGTGCCAGCAGCTTAGTTCTGCATAAGGGGGCCCATGGCTACACCTTC. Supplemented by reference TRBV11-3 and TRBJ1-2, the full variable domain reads EAGVVQSPRYKIIEKKQPVAFWCNPISGHNTLYWYLQNLGQGPELLIRYENEEAVDDSQLPKDRFSAERLKGVDSTLKIQPAELGDSAVYLCASSLVLHKGAHGYTFGSGTRLTVV.